This T cell receptor beta chain was profiled in a study of blood T cells in healthy people across ages. The study's findings and limits: A roughly linear age-dependent decrease characterized TCR beta diversity per million T cells. Researchers deemed the diversity estimates from one million T cells underestimates. The lack of PBMC sorting stopped any conclusive naive versus antigen-experienced comparison.

Trimming took 6 bases from V and 6 from J; bases not matched to a gene: 15. CDR1 is DFQATT and CDR2 is SNEGSKA in the germline V gene (reference sequence). The CDR3 has 15 residues. A second roughly 7 to 11 cycle PCR used barcoded and J-beta primers. Every molecule of cDNA carried a tag from a template-switch adaptor with 12 random nucleotides. TCRdb re-called the 5' RACE reads with MiXCR, one entry per CDR3 protein. The sample consists of about 1,500,000 distinct CDR3 sequences, 42% of them appearing once. About this clonotype: Its target is not known.

The specimen sequenced was blood. The rearrangement joins TRBV20-1 to TRBJ2-3; 7 positions agree with TRBD2. The receptor was isolated from a woman aged 18-35 years in good health. CDR3 sequence reads: CSASPSGTSMDTQYF. DNA of the CDR3: TGCAGTGCCAGTCCCAGCGGGACCTCCATGGATACGCAGTATTTT.